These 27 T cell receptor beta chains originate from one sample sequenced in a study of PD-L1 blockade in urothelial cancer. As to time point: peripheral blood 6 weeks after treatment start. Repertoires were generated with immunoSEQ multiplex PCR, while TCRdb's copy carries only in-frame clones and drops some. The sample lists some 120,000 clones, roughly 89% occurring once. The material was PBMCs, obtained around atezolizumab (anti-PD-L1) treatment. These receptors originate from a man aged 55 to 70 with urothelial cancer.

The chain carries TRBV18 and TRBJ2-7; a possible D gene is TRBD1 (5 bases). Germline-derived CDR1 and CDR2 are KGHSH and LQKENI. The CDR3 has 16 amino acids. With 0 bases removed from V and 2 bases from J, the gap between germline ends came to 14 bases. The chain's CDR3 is CASSPPTALSTYEQYF. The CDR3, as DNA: TGTGCCAGCTCACCACCGACAGCGCTTTCTACCTACGAGCAGTACTTC.

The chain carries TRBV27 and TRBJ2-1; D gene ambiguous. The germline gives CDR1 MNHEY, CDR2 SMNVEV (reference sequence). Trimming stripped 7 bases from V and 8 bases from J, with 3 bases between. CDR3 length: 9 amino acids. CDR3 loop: CASIYEQFF. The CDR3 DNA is TGTGCCAGCATCTATGAGCAGTTCTTC.

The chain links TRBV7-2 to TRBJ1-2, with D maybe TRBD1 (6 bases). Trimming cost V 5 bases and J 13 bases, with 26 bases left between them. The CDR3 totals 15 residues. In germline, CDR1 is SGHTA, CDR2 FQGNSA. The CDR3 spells CASSPRQVSREESTF. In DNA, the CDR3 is TGTGCCAGCAGCCCACGACAGGTCTCTAGGGAAGAGAGCACCTTC.

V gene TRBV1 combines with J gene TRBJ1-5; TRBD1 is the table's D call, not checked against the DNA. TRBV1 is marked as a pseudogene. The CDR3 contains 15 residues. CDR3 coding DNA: TGCACCAGCAGCCAAAGGGGGCCCACTTTTCAGCCCCAGCATTTT. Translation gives CTSSQRGPTFQPQHF.

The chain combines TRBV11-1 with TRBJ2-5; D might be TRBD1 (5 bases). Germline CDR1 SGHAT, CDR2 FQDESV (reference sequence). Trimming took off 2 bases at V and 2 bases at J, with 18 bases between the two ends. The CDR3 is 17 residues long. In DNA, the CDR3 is TGTGCCAGCAGCTTAAACGGGCGCGCTGGGGCACAAGAGACCCAGTACTTC. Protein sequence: CASSLNGRAGAQETQYF.

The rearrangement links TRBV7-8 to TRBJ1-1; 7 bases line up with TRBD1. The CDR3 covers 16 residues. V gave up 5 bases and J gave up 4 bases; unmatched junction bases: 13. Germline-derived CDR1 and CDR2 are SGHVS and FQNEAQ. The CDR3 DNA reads TGTGCCAGCAGCAACAACCCGGGACAGTCAACCACTGAAGCTTTCTTT. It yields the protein CASSNNPGQSTTEAFF.

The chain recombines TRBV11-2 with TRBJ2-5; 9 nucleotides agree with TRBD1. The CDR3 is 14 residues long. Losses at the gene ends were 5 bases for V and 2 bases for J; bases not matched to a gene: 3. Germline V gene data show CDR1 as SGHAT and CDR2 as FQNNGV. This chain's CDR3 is CASSPGTGQETQYF. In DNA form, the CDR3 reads TGTGCCAGCAGCCCCGGGACAGGGCAAGAGACCCAGTACTTC.

CDR3 in amino acids: CASSILQGSYEQYF. For the CDR3, the DNA is TGTGCCAGCAGCATTCTACAGGGTTCCTACGAGCAGTACTTC. V usage is TRBV11-2 and J usage is TRBJ2-7; tentative D call: TRBD1 (6 bases). CDR1 is SGHAT, CDR2 FQNNGV, per germline. The V gene lost 5 bases and the J gene lost 1 base, with 12 bases spanning the gap. The CDR3 contains 14 residues.

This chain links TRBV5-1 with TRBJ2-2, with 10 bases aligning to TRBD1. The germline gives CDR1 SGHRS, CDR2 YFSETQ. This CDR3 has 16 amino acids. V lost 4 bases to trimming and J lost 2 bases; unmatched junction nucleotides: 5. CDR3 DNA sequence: TGCGCCAGCAGCCCGACAGGGGGCCTTAACACCGGGGAGCTGTTTTTT. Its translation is CASSPTGGLNTGELFF.

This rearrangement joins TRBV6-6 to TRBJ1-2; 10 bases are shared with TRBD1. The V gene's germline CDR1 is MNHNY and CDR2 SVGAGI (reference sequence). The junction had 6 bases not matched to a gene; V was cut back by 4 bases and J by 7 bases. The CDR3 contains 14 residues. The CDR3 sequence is CASSSPGQGTGYTF. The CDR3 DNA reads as TGTGCCAGCAGTTCCCCGGGACAGGGGACTGGCTACACCTTC.

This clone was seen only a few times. Here the CDR3 reads CASSQGPGVYEQYF. The CDR3 DNA follows: TGTGCCAGCAGCCAAGGCCCCGGAGTCTACGAGCAGTACTTC. This sequence joins TRBV4-2 and TRBJ2-7; D call uncertain. This CDR3 contains 14 residues. V was clipped by 1 base and J by 3 bases, with 10 bases between them. The germline CDR1 and CDR2 sequences are LGHNA and YNFKEQ.

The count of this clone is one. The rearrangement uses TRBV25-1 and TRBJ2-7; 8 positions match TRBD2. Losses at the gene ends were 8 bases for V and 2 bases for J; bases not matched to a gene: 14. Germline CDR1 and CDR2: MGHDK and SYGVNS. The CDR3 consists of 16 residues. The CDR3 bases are TGTGCCAGCTCCAGAACAAAAACTAGCGGTACCTACGAGCAGTACTTC. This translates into CASSRTKTSGTYEQYF.

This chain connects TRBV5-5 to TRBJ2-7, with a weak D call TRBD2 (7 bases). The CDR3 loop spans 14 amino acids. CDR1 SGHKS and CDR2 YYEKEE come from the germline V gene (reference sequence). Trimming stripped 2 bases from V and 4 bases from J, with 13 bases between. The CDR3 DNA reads TGTGCCAGCAGCTTCGGGCGGGGGCCGTACGAGCAGTACTTC. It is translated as CASSFGRGPYEQYF.

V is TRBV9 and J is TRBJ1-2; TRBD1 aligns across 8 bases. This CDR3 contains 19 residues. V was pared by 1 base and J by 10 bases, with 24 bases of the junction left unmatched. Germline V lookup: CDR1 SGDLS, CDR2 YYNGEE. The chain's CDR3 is CASSVNPKEFGQGVLSYTF. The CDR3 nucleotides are TGTGCCAGCAGCGTAAACCCCAAGGAATTTGGACAGGGAGTCTTATCCTACACCTTC.

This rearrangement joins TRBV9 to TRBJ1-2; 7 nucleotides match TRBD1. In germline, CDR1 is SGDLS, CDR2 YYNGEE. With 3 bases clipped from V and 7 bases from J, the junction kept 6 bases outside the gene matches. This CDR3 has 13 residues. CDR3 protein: CASSETGDPGYTF. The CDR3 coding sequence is TGTGCCAGCAGCGAAACAGGGGATCCTGGCTACACCTTC.

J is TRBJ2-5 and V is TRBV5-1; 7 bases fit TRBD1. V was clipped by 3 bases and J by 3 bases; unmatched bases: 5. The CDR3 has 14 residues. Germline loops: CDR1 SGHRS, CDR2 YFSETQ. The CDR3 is CASSSGGTKETQYF. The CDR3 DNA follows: TGCGCCAGCAGCTCAGGGGGTACTAAAGAGACCCAGTACTTC.

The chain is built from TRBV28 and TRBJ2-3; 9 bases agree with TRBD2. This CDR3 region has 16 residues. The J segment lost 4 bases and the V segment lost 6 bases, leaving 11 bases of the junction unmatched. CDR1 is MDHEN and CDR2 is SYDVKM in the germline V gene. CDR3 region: CASRSRLAGVADTQYF. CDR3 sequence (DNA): TGTGCCAGCAGATCACGGTTAGCGGGAGTGGCAGATACGCAGTATTTT.

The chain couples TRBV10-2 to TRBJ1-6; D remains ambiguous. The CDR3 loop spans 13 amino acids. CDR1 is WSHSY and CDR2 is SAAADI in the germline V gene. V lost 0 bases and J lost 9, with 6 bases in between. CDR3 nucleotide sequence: TGCGCCAGCAGTGAGTCGTCCGGTTCACCCCTCCACTTT. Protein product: CASSESSGSPLHF.

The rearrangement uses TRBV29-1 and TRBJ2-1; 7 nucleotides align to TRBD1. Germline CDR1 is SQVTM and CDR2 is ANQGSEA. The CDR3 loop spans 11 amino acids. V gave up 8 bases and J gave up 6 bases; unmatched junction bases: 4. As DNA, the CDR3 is TGCAGCACTACAGGGGCCAATGAGCAGTTCTTC. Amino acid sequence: CSTTGANEQFF.

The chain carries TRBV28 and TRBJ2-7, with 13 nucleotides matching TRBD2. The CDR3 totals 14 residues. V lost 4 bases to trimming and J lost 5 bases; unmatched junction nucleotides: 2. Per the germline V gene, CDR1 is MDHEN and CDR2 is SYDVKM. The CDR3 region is CASSSTSGRNEQYF. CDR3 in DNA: TGTGCCAGCAGTTCGACTAGCGGGAGGAACGAGCAGTACTTC.

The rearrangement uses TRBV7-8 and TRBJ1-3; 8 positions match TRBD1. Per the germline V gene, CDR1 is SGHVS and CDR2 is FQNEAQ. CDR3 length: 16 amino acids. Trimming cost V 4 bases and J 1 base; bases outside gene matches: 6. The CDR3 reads CASSYDRGGSGNTIYF. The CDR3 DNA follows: TGTGCCAGCAGCTATGACAGGGGTGGATCTGGAAACACCATATATTTT.

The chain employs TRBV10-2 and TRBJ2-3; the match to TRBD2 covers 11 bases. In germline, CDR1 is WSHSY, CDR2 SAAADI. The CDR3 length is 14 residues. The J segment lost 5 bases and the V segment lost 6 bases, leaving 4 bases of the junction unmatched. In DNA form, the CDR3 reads TGCGCCAGCAGACTAGCGGGGGTGGGAGATACGCAGTATTTT. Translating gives CASRLAGVGDTQYF.

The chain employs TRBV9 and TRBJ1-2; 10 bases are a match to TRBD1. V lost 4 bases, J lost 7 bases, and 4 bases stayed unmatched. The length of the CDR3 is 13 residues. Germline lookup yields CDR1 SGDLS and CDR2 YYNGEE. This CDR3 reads CASSLTGGSGYTF. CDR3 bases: TGTGCCAGCAGCCTGACAGGGGGCAGTGGCTACACCTTC.

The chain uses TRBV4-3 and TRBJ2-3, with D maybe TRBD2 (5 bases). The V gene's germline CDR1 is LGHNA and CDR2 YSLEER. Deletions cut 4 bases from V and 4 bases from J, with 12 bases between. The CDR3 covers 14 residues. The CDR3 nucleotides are TGCGCCAGCAGCCCGGAGGTTCGGGCAGATACGCAGTATTTT. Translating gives CASSPEVRADTQYF.

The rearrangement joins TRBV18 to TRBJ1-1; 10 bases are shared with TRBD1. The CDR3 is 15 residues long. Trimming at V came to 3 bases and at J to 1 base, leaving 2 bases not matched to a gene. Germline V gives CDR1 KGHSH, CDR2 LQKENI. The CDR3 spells CASSPGQGGNTEAFF. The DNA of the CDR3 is TGTGCCAGCTCACCCGGACAGGGGGGGAACACTGAAGCTTTCTTT.

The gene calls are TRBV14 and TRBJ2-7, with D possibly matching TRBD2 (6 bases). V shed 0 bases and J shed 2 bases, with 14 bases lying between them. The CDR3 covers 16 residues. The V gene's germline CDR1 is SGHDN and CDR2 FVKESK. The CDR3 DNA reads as TGTGCCAGCAGCCAAGATTCCCTAGCGTCTACCTACGAGCAGTACTTC. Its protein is CASSQDSLASTYEQYF.

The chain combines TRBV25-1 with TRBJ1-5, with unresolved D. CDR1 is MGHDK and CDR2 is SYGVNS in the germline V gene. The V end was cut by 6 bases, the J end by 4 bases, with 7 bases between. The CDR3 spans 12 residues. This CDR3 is CASRGGNQPQHF. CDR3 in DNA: TGTGCCAGCAGGGGAGGTAATCAGCCCCAGCATTTT.